This T cell receptor (beta chain) was identified during a study of OX40 agonist ivuxolimab in advanced cancers. Produced via immunoSEQ multiplex PCR; TCRdb's table is partial and in-frame only. The sample lists tens of thousands of clones; 80% to 90% were seen once. V lost 7 bases and J 3 bases, leaving 12 bases between the germline ends. The CDR3 has 13 amino acids. Germline V gives CDR1 MNHNY, CDR2 SVGAGI (reference sequence). The starting material was CD4+ or CD8+ T cells sorted from blood, obtained in a trial of the OX40 agonist ivuxolimab. This receptor was obtained from an adult with an advanced solid tumor such as melanoma, head and neck, liver or kidney cancer. The chain has TRBV6-6 and TRBJ1-1; weak D call: TRBD1 (5 bases). The CDR3 protein is CASIPPGHTEAFF. The CDR3 coding sequence is TGTGCCAGCATCCCCCCGGGACACACTGAAGCTTTCTTT.